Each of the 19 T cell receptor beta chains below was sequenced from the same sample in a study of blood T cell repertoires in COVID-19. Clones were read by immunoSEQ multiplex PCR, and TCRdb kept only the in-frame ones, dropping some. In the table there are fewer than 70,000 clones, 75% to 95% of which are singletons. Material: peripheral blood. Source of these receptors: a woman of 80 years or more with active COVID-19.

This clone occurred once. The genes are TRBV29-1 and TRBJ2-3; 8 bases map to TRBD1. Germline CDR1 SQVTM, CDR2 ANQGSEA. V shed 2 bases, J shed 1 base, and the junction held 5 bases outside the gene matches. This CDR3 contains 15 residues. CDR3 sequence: CSVETTGVGTDTQYF. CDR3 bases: TGCAGCGTTGAAACGACAGGGGTGGGCACAGATACGCAGTATTTT.

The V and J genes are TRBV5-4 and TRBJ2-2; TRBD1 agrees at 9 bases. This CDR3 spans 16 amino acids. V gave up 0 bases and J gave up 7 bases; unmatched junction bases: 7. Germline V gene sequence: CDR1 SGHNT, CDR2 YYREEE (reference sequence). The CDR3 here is CASSLAKATGGGELFF. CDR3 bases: TGTGCCAGCAGCTTGGCAAAGGCGACAGGGGGCGGGGAGCTGTTTTTT.

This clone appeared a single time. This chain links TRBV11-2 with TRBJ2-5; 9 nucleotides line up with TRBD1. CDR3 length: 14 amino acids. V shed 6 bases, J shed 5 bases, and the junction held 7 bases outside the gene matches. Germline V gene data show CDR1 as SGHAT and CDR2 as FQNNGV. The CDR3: CASSLTGGAETQYF. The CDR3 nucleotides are TGTGCCAGCAGTCTCACAGGGGGCGCCGAGACCCAGTACTTC.

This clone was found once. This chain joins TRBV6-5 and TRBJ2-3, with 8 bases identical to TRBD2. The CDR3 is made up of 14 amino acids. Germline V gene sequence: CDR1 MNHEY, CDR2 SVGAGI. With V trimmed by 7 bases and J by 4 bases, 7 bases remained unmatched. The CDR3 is CASTRGGLSDTQYF. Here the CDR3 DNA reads TGTGCCAGCACTCGGGGGGGACTCTCAGATACGCAGTATTTT.

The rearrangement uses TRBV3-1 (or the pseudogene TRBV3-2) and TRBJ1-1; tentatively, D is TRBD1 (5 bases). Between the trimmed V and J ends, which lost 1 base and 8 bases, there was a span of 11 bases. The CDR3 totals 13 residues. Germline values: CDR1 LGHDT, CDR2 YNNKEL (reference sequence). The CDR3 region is CASSQVGGLEAFF. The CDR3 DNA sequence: TGTGCCAGCAGCCAAGTTGGGGGGTTAGAAGCTTTCTTT.

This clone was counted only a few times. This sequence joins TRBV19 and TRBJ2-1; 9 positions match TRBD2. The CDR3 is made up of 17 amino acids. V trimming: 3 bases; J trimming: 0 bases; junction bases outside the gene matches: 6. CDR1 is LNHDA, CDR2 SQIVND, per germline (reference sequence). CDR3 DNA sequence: TGTGCCAGTAGTATCGGACTAGCGATCAGCTCCTACAATGAGCAGTTCTTC. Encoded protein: CASSIGLAISSYNEQFF. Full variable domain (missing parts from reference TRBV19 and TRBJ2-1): DGGITQSPKYLFRKEGQNVTLSCEQNLNHDAMYWYRQDPGQGLRLIYYSQIVNDFQKGDIAEGYSVSREKKESFPLTVTSAQKNPTAFYLCASSIGLAISSYNEQFFGPGTRLTVL.

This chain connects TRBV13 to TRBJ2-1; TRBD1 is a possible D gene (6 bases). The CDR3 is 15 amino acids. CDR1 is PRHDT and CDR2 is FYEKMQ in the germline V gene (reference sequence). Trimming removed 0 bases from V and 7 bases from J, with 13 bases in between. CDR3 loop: CASSLGQGPGNEQFF. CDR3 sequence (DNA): TGTGCCAGCAGCTTAGGGCAGGGGCCTGGAAATGAGCAGTTCTTC.

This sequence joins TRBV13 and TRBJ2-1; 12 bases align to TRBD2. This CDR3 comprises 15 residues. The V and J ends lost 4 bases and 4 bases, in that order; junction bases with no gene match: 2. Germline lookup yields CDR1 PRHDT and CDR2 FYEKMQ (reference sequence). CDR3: CASSWGTSGYNEQFF. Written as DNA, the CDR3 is TGTGCCAGCAGCTGGGGGACTAGCGGGTACAATGAGCAGTTCTTC.

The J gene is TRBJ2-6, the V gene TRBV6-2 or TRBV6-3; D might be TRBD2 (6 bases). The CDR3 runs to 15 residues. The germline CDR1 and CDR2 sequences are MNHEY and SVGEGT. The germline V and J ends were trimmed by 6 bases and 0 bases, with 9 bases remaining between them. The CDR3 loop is CASSHGGSGANVLTF. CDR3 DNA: TGTGCCAGCAGCCACGGGGGCTCTGGGGCCAACGTCCTGACTTTC.

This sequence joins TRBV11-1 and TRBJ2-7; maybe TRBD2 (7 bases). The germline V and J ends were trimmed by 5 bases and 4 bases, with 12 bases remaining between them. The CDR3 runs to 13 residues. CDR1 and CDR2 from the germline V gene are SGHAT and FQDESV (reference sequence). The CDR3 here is CASSRGATYEQYF. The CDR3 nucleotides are TGTGCCAGCAGCCGGGGGGCGACATACGAGCAGTACTTC.

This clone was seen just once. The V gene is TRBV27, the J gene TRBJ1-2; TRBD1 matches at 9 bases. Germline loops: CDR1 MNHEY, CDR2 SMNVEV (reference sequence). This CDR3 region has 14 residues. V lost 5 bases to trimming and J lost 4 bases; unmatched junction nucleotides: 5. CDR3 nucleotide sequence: TGTGCCAGCAGTCAACAGGGGGCAGGCTATGGCTACACCTTC. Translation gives CASSQQGAGYGYTF.

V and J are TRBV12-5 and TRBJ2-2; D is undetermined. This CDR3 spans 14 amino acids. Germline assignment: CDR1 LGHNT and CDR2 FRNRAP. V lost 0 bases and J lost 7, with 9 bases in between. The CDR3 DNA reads TGTGCTAGTGGTTTGGTTCAAACCGGCGGGGAGCTGTTTTTT. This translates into CASGLVQTGGELFF.

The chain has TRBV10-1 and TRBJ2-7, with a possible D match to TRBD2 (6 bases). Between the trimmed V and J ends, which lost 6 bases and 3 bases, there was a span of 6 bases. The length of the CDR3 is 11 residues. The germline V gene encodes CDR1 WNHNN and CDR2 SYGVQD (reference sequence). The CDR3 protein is CASRRGYEQYV. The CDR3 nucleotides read TGCGCCAGCAGGCGGGGCTACGAGCAGTACGTC.

In DNA, the CDR3 is TGTGCCAGCAAACGGGGGGCTAGCGGGAGTTATGGATACGAGCAGTACTTC. Translated: CASKRGASGSYGYEQYF. The V gene is TRBV11-2, the J gene TRBJ2-7, with TRBD2 identical over 10 bases. The CDR3 sequence is 17 residues long. Germline lookup yields CDR1 SGHAT and CDR2 FQNNGV. J lost 4 bases, V lost 7 bases, and 16 bases had no gene match.

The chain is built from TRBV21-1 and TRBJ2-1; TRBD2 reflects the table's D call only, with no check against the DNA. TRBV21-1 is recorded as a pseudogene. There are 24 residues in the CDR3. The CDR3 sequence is CASSKVTTAGTPRRRSAFSNEQFF. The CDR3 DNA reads TGTGCCAGCAGCAAAGTTACGACGGCCGGGACTCCCCGCCGGCGTTCCGCGTTCTCGAATGAGCAGTTCTTC.

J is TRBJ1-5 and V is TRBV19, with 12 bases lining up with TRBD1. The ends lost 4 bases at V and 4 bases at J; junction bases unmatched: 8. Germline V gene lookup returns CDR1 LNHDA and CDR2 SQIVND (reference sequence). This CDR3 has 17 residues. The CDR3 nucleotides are TGTGCCAGTAGTACCCGGGACAGGGGGCGTGGGAATCAGCCCCAGCATTTT. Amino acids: CASSTRDRGRGNQPQHF.

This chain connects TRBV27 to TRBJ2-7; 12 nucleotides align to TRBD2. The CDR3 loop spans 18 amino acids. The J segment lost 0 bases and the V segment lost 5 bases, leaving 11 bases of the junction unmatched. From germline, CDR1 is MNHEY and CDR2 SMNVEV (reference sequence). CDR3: CASSRILAGGGNSYEQYV. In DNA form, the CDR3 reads TGTGCCAGCAGTCGTATTCTAGCGGGGGGGGGCAACTCCTACGAGCAGTACGTC.

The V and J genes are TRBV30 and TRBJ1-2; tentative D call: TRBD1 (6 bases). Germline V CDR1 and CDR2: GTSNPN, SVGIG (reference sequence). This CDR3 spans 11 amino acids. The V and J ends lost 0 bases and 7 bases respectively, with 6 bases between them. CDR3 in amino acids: CAWSVQGGYTF. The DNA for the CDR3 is TGTGCCTGGAGTGTACAGGGTGGCTACACCTTC. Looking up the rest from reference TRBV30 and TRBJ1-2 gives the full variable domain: SQTIHQWPATLVQPVGSPLSLECTVEGTSNPNLYWYRQAAGRGLQLLFYSVGIGQISSEVPQNLSASRPQDRQFILSSKKLLLSDSGFYLCAWSVQGGYTFGSGTRLTVV.

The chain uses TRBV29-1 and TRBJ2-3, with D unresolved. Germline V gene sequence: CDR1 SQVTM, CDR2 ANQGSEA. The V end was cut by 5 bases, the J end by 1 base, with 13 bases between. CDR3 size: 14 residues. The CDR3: CSVTRLPRTDTQYF. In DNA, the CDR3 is TGCAGCGTTACCAGGCTCCCACGCACAGATACGCAGTATTTT.